These 2 T cell receptor beta chains were all obtained from the same sample, sequenced in a study of regulatory T cells in long-lasting Graves disease. The time point here: newly diagnosed GD, antithyroid drugs for less than 3 months. Researchers made the TCR library from RNA that was extracted from PBMCs. Arm-PCR of CDR3 regions and iRepertoire HTBI primers were the basis on which TCR beta libraries were built. Via MiXCR, TCRdb re-called the multiplex PCR reads, giving one row per CDR3 protein. The table lists roughly 500,000 distinct CDR3 sequences, roughly 13% of them singletons. The same data also contributed to another study, on T cells in Graves' hyperthyroidism and ophthalmopathy.

Sequenced material: peripheral blood mononuclear cells (PBMCs), taken at new diagnosis, from a patient treated with antithyroid drugs. The receptors originated from a man younger than 45 with Graves disease.

This clonotype was found a few times. The chain recombines TRBV7-9 with TRBJ2-3; D possibly matches TRBD1 or TRBD2 (5 bases each). The closer fit of TRBJ2-5 to the DNA end suggests the J call may be wrong. The CDR3 runs to 15 residues. The germline CDR1 and CDR2 sequences are SEHNR and FQNEAQ (reference sequence). The CDR3 DNA reads as TGTGCCAGCAGCTCTGGGGACGCCACCGGTGAGACCCAGTACTTC. Translation gives CASSSGDATGETQYF.

The rearrangement joins TRBV7-2 to TRBJ2-1, with 7 bases identical to TRBD2. V was clipped by 4 bases and J by 4 bases; unmatched bases: 4. The germline CDR1 and CDR2 sequences are SGHTA and FQGNSA. The CDR3 totals 14 residues. This CDR3 reads CASSSSGKYNEQFF. In DNA, the CDR3 is TGTGCCAGCAGCTCTAGCGGAAAGTACAATGAGCAGTTCTTC. The full variable domain, in which reference TRBV7-2 and TRBJ2-1 provide the parts outside the CDR3, is GAGVSQSPSNKVTEKGKDVELRCDPISGHTALYWYRQSLGQGLEFLIYFQGNSAPDKSGLPSDRFSAERTGGSVSTLTIQRTQQEDSAVYLCASSSSGKYNEQFFGPGTRLTVL.